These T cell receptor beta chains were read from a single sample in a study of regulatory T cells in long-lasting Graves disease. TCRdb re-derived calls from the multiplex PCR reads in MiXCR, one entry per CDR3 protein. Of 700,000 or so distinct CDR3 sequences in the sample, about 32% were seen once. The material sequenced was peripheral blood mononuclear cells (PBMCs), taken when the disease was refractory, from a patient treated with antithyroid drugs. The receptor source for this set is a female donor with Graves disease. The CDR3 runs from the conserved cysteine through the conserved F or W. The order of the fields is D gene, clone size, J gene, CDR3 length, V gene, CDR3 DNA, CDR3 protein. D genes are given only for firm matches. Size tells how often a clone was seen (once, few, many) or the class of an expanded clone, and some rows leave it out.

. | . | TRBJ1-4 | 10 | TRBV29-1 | TGCAGCGTTGAAGAGGAAAAACTGTTTTTT | CSVEEEKLFF
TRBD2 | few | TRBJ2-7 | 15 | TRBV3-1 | TGTGCCAGCAGGATGACTAGCGGCAAAGCCTACGAGCAGTACTTC | CASRMTSGKAYEQYF
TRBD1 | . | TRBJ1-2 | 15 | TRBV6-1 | TGTGCCAGCAGGGGGGGGGGGACAGCAAACTATGGCTACACCTTC | CASRGGGTANYGYTF
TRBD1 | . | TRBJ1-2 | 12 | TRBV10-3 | TGTGCCATCAGTGCGGACAGGTATGGCTACACCTTC | CAISADRYGYTF
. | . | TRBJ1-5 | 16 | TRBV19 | TGTGCCAGTAGTATAATAGGAGAAGTGGGCAATCAGCCCCAGCATTTT | CASSIIGEVGNQPQHF
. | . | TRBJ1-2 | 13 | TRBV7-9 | TGTGCCAGCAGCTTAGAACAGGGCGGTGGCTACACCTTC | CASSLEQGGGYTF
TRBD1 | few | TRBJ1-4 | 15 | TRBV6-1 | TGTGCCAGTCAACAGGGGGCGGAAACTAATGAAAAACTGTTTTTT | CASQQGAETNEKLFF
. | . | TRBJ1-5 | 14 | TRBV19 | TGTGCCAGTAGACCTCATCGCAGCAATCAGCCCCAGCATTTT | CASRPHRSNQPQHF
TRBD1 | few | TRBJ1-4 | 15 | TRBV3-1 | TGTGCCAGCAGCCACCGGACAGGGAATAATGAAAAACTGTTTTTT | CASSHRTGNNEKLFF
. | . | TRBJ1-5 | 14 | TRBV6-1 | TGTGCCAGCAGGGATGGGACTAGCAATCAGCCCCAGCATTTT | CASRDGTSNQPQHF
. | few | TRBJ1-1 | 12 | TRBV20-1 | TGCAGTGCTAGATGGGGACACCGAGGGGCTTTCTTT | CSARWGHRGAFF
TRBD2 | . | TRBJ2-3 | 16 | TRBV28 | TGTGCCAGCAGTTCCGTTAGCGGGATAGGCACAGATACGCAGTATTTT | CASSSVSGIGTDTQYF
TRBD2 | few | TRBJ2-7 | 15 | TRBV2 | TGTGCCAGCAGTGATGATTCCGGGACTAGCGACGAGCAGTACTTC | CASSDDSGTSDEQYF
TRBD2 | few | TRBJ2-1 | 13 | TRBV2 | TGTGCCAGCAAGGCGGGAGTGGCAAATGAGCAGTTCTTC | CASKAGVANEQFF
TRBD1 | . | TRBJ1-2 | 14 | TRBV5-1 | TGCGCCAGCAGCTTGGACCCAGGGGGCGGCGGCTACACCTTC | CASSLDPGGGGYTF
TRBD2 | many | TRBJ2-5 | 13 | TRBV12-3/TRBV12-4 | TGTGCCAGCACTATCGGGGGGCAAGAGACCCAGTACTTC | CASTIGGQETQYF